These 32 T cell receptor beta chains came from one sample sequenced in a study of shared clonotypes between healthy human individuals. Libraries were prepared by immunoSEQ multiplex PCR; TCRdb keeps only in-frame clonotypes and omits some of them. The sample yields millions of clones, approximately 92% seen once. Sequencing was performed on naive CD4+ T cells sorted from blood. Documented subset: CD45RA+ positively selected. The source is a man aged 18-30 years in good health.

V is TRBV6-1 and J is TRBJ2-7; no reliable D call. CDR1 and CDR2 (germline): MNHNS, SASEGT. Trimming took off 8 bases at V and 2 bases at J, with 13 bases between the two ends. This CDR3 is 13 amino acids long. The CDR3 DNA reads TGTGCCAGCGGCGACCCTTCCCCCTACGAGCAGTACTTC. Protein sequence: CASGDPSPYEQYF.

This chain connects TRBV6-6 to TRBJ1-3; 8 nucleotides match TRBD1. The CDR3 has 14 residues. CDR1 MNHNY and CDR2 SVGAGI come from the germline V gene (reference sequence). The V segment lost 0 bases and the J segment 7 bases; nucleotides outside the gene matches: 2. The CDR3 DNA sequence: TGTGCCAGCAGTTACTCGAGACAGGGGAACACCATATATTTT. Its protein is CASSYSRQGNTIYF.

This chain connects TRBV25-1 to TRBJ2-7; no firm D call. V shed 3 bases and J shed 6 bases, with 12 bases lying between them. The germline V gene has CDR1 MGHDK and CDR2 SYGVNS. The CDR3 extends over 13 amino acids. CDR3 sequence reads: CASSDPNESEQYF. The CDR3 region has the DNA TGTGCCAGCAGTGATCCAAACGAATCCGAGCAGTACTTC.

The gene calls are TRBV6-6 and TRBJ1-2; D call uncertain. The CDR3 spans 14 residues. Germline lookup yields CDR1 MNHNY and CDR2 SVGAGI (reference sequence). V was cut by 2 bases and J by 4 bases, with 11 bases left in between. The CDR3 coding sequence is TGTGCCAGCAGTTACGAGTGGGTTGGCTATGGCTACACCTTC. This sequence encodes CASSYEWVGYGYTF.

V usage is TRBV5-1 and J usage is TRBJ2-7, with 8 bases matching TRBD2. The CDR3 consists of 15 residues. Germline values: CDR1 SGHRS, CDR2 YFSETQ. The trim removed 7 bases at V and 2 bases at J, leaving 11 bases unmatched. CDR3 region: CASRSSGGGTYEQYF. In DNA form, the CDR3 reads TGCGCCAGCCGTTCGAGCGGGGGAGGGACCTACGAGCAGTACTTC. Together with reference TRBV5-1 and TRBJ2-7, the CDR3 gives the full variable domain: KAGVTQTPRYLIKTRGQQVTLSCSPISGHRSVSWYQQTPGQGLQFLFEYFSETQRNKGNFPGRFSGRQFSNSRSEMNVSTLELGDSALYLCASRSSGGGTYEQYFGPGTRLTVT.

CDR3 in amino acids: CATSRGDTEAFF. The CDR3 DNA reads TGTGCCACCAGCAGAGGGGACACTGAAGCTTTCTTT. This sequence joins TRBV15 and TRBJ1-1, with unresolved D. Germline V CDR1 and CDR2: LNHNV, YYDKDF (reference sequence). Trimming pared 1 base from V and 3 bases from J, leaving 3 bases between. This CDR3 spans 12 amino acids. Filled out from reference TRBV15 and TRBJ1-1, the complete variable domain reads DAMVIQNPRYQVTQFGKPVTLSCSQTLNHNVMYWYQQKSSQAPKLLFHYYDKDFNNEADTPDNFQSRRPNTSFCFLDIRSPGLGDTAMYLCATSRGDTEAFFGQGTRLTVV.

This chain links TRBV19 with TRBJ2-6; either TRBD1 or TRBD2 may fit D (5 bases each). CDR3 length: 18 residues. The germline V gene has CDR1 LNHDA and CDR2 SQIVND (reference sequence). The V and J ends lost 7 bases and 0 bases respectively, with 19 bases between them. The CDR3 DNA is TGTGCCAGTACCCCAGGGACGGTGAAAAACTCTGGGGCCAACGTCCTGACTTTC. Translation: CASTPGTVKNSGANVLTF.

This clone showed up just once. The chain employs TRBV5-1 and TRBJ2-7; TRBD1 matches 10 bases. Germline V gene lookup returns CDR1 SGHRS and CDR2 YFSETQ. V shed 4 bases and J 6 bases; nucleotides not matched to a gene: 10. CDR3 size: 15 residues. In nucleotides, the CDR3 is TGCGCCAGCAGCGGGAGGACAGGGGGGACTGGCGAGCAGTACTTC. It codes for CASSGRTGGTGEQYF.

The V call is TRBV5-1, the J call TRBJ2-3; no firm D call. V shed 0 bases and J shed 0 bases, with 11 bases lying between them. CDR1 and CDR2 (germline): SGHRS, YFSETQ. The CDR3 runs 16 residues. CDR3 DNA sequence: TGCGCCAGCAGCTTGGGATCCAGGTTAAGCACAGATACGCAGTATTTT. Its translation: CASSLGSRLSTDTQYF.

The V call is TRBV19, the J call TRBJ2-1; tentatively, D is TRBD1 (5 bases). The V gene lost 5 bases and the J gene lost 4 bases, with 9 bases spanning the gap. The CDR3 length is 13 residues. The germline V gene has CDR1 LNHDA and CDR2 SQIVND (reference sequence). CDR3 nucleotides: TGTGCCAGTAGTCAGTCAGGGTACAATGAGCAGTTCTTC. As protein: CASSQSGYNEQFF.

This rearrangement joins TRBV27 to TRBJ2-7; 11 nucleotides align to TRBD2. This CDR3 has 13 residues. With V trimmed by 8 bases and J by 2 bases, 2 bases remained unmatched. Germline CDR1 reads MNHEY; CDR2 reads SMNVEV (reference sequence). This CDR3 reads CASGSGRAYEQYF. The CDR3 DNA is TGTGCCAGCGGTAGCGGGAGGGCCTACGAGCAGTACTTC.

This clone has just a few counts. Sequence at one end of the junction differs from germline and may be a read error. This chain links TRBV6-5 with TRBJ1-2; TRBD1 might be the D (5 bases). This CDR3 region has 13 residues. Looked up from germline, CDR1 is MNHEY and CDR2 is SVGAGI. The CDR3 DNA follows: TGCGCCGCCCGCCGGGGCGGAAACTATGGCTACACCTTC. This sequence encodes CAARRGGNYGYTF.

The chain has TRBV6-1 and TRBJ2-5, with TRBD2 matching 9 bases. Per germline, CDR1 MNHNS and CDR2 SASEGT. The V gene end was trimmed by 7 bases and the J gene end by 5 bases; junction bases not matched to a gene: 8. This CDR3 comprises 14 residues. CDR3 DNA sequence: TGTGCCAGCAAAATGGGACTAGCAGGCGAGACCCAGTACTTC. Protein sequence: CASKMGLAGETQYF.

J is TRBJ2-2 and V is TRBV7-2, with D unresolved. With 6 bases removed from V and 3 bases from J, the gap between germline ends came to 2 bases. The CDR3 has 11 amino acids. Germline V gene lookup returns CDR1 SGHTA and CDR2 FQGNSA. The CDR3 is CASRDTGELFF. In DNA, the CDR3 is TGTGCCAGCAGAGACACCGGGGAGCTGTTTTTT.

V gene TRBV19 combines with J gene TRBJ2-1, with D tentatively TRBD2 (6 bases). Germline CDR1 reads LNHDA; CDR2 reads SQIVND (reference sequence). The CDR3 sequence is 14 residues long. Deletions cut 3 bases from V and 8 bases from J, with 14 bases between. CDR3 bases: TGTGCCAGTAGTATTCGGACTACCGGAGATGAGCAGTTCTTC. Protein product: CASSIRTTGDEQFF.

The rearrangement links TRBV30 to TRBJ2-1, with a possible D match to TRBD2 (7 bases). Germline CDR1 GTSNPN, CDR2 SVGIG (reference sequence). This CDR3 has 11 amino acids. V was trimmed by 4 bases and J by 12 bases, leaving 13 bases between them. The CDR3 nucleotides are TGTGCCTGGACCGGGGGGCTATGGCAGTTCTTC. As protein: CAWTGGLWQFF.

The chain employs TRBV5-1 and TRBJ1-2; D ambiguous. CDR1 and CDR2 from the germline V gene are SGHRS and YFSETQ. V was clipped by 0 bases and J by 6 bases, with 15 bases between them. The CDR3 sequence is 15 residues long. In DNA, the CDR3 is TGCGCCAGCAGCTTGGGTGTCGGGGTGGGAGATGGCTACACCTTC. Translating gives CASSLGVGVGDGYTF.

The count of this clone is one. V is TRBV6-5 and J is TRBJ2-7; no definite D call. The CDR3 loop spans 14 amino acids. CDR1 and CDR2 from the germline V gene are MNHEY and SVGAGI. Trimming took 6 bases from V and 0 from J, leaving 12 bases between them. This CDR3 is CASRTPTGSYEQYF. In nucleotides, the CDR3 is TGTGCCAGCAGGACCCCCACGGGCTCCTACGAGCAGTACTTC.

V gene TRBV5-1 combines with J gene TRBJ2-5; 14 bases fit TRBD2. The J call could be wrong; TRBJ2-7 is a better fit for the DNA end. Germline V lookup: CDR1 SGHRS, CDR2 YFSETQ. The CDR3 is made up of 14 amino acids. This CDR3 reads CASRGLAGAYEQYF. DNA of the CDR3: TGCGCCAGCAGGGGACTAGCGGGGGCCTACGAGCAGTACTTC.

The chain's CDR3 is CASSLTGTPDTQYF. CDR3 nucleotides: TGCGCCAGCAGCTTGACTGGGACCCCAGATACGCAGTATTTT. This chain uses TRBV5-1 with TRBJ2-3; possibly TRBD1 or TRBD2 for D (5 bases each). The CDR3 consists of 14 residues. The V end was cut by 1 base, the J end by 4 bases, with 10 bases between. The V gene's germline CDR1 is SGHRS and CDR2 YFSETQ.

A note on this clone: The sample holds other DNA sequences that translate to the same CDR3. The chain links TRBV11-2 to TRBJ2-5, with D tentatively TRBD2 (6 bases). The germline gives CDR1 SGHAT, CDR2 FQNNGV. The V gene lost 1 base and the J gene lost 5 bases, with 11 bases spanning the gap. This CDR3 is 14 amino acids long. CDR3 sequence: CASSLAGVAETQYF. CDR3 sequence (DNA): TGTGCCAGCAGCTTAGCGGGGGTCGCGGAGACCCAGTACTTC.

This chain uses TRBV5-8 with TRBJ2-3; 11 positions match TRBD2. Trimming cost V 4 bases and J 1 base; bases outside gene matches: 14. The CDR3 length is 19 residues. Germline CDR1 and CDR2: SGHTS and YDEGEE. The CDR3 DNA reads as TGTGCCAGCAGCCATAGCGGGCTAGCGGGAGGTTCCCGCACAGATACGCAGTATTTT. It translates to CASSHSGLAGGSRTDTQYF. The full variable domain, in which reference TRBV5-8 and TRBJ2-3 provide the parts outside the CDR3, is EAGVTQSPTHLIKTRGQQATLRCSPISGHTSVYWYQQALGLGLQFLLWYDEGEERNRGNFPPRFSGRQFPNYSSELNVNALELEDSALYLCASSHSGLAGGSRTDTQYFGPGTRLTVL.

The CDR3 spells CATSRVGGNSGANVLTF. The CDR3, as DNA: TGTGCCACCAGCAGAGTGGGGGGAAACTCTGGGGCCAACGTCCTGACTTTC. This chain joins TRBV15 and TRBJ2-6; D possibly corresponds to TRBD2 (6 bases). Looked up from germline, CDR1 is LNHNV and CDR2 is YYDKDF (reference sequence). This CDR3 comprises 17 residues. The germline V and J ends were trimmed by 1 base and 0 bases, with 10 bases remaining between them.

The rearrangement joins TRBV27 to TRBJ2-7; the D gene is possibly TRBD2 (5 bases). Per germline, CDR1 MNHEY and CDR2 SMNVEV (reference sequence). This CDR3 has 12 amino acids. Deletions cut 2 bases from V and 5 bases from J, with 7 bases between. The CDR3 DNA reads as TGTGCCAGCAGTTTAGAGGGAAACGAGCAGTACTTC. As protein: CASSLEGNEQYF.

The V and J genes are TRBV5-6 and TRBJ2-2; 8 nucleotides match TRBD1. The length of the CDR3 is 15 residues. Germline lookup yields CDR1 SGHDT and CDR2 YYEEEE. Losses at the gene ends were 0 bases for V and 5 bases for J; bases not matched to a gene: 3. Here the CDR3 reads CASSLVDRGTGELFF. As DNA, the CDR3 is TGTGCCAGCAGCTTGGTCGACAGGGGAACCGGGGAGCTGTTTTTT.

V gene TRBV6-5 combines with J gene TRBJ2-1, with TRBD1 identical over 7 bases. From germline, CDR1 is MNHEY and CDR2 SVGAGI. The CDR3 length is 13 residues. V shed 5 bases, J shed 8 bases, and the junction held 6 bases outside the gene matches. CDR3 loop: CASSTDRADEQFF. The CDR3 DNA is TGTGCCAGCAGTACCGACAGGGCAGATGAGCAGTTCTTC.

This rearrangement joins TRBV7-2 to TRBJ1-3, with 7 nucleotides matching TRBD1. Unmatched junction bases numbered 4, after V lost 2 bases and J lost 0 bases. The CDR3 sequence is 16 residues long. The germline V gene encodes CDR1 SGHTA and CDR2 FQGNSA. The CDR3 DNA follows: TGTGCCAGCAGCTTATTAGAGGGGGCCTCTGGAAACACCATATATTTT. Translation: CASSLLEGASGNTIYF.

CDR3 amino acids: CASSQSLGVGYTF. The DNA for the CDR3 is TGTGCCAGCAGCCAATCGCTAGGTGTCGGCTACACCTTC. The V gene is TRBV16, the J gene TRBJ1-2, with D hard to call. The germline gives CDR1 KGHSY, CDR2 FQNENV. This CDR3 is 13 amino acids long. V shed 0 bases and J shed 8 bases, with 10 bases lying between them.

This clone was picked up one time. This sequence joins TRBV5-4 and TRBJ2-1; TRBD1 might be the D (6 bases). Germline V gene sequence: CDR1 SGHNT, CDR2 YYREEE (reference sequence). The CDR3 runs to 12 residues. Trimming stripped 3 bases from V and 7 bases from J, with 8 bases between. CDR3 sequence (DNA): TGTGCCAGCAGCTGGACAGCAAATGAGCAGTTCTTC. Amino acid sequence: CASSWTANEQFF. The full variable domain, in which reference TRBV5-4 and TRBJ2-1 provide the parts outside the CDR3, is ETGVTQSPTHLIKTRGQQVTLRCSSQSGHNTVSWYQQALGQGPQFIFQYYREEENGRGNFPPRFSGLQFPNYSSELNVNALELDDSALYLCASSWTANEQFFGPGTRLTVL.

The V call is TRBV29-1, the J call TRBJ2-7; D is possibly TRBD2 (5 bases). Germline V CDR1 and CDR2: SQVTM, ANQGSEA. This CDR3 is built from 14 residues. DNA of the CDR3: TGCAGTGTCCCTATCGGGGAGAACTCCTACGAGCAGTACTTC. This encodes CSVPIGENSYEQYF.

The DNA for the CDR3 is TGTGCCAGTACCGAGAACGGGCCTGGAAACACCATATATTTT. Its protein is CASTENGPGNTIYF. The chain has TRBV19 and TRBJ1-3; D gene ambiguous. With 7 bases removed from V and 2 bases from J, the gap between germline ends came to 12 bases. Germline CDR1 reads LNHDA; CDR2 reads SQIVND (reference sequence). The CDR3 covers 14 residues.

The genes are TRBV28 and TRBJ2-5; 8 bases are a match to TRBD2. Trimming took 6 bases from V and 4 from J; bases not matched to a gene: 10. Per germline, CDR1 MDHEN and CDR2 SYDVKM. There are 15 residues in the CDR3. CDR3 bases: TGTGCCAGCAGCCAATCCGGACTAGCTTCAGAGACCCAGTACTTC. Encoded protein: CASSQSGLASETQYF.